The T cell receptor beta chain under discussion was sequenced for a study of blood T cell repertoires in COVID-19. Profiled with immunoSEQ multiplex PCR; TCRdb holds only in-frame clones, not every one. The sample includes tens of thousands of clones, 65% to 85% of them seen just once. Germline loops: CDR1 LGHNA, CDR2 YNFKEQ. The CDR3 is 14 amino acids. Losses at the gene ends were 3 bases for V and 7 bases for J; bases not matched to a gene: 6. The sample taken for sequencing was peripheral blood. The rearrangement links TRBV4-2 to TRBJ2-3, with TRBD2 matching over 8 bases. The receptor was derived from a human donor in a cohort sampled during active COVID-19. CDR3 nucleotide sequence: TGTGCCAGCAGCCAGCGGGGGGAATCGAATACGCAGTATTTT. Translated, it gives CASSQRGESNTQYF.